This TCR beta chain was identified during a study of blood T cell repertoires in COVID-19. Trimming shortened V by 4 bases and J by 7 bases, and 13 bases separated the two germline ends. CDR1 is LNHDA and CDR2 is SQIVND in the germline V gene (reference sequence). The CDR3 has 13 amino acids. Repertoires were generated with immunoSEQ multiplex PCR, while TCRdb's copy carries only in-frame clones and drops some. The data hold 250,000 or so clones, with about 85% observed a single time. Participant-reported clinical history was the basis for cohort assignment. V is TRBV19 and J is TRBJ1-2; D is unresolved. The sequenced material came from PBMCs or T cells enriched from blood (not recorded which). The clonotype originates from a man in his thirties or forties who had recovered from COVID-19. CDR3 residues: CASSTRNLAGYTF. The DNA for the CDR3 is TGTGCCAGTAGTACACGGAATTTAGCTGGCTACACCTTC.